These T cell receptor beta chains were read from a single sample in a study of T-cell reconstitution after alpha-beta-depleted transplantation in children. A single record per CDR3 protein comes from TCRdb applying MiXCR to the PCR reads. This table holds approximately 47,000 distinct CDR3 sequences, around half found once. The sequencing here drew on peripheral blood, taken before TCRalphabeta/CD19-depleted stem cell transplant. These receptors were taken from a boy less than two years old with SCID, due to receive a stem cell transplant. Each CDR3 is given with its conserved first and last residue. The D gene is left open where the match is weak. A clone size is listed for some rows: how often the clone was seen (once, few, many), or a class if it is expanded.

D: NA
J: TRBJ1-2
V: TRBV27
size: few
CDR3: CASSFSTGLNYGYTF
DNA: TGTGCCAGCAGTTTTAGCACAGGACTAAACTATGGCTACACCTTC

D: TRBD1
J: TRBJ2-2
V: TRBV4-1
size: NA
CDR3: CASSQLGQGAGELFF
DNA: TGCGCCAGCAGCCAACTCGGACAGGGGGCCGGGGAGCTGTTTTTT

D: NA
J: TRBJ2-7
V: TRBV6-5
size: NA
CDR3: CASSYTRGLSSYEQYF
DNA: TGTGCCAGCAGTTACACCCGGGGCCTTAGCTCCTACGAGCAGTACTTC

D: NA
J: TRBJ2-2
V: TRBV5-1
size: NA
CDR3: CASSLGTNGELFF
DNA: TGCGCCAGCAGCTTGGGAACCAACGGGGAGCTGTTTTTT

D: TRBD1
J: TRBJ2-5
V: TRBV11-2
size: few
CDR3: CASSLGPWQGVNQETQYF
DNA: TGTGCCAGCAGCTTAGGACCCTGGCAGGGGGTTAACCAAGAGACCCAGTACTTC

D: TRBD2
J: TRBJ2-5
V: TRBV29-1
size: many
CDR3: CSVEDSSGGTQETQYF
DNA: TGCAGCGTTGAAGACTCCAGCGGGGGGACTCAAGAGACCCAGTACTTC

D: TRBD2
J: TRBJ2-5
V: TRBV11-2
size: NA
CDR3: CASSSWTSGVGETQYF
DNA: TGTGCCAGCAGCTCCTGGACTAGCGGGGTCGGCGAGACCCAGTACTTC

D: NA
J: TRBJ2-7
V: TRBV5-6
size: NA
CDR3: CASSSGLHLPEQYF
DNA: TGTGCCAGCAGTTCGGGACTCCACCTACCCGAGCAGTACTTC

D: NA
J: TRBJ2-6
V: TRBV20-1
size: NA
CDR3: CSAGLTGSGANVLTF
DNA: TGCAGTGCTGGATTGACGGGTTCTGGGGCCAACGTCCTGACTTTC

D: TRBD2
J: TRBJ2-2
V: TRBV29-1
size: few
CDR3: CSAQASGGASGELFF
DNA: TGCAGCGCACAAGCTAGCGGGGGGGCCTCGGGGGAGCTGTTTTTT

D: NA
J: TRBJ1-2
V: TRBV9
size: NA
CDR3: CASSVELSPAGTYGYTF
DNA: TGTGCCAGCAGCGTAGAGCTGAGCCCAGCGGGGACCTATGGCTACACCTTC

D: NA
J: TRBJ1-6
V: TRBV3-1
size: few
CDR3: CASSQDFARLPGTPLHF
DNA: TGTGCCAGCAGCCAAGATTTCGCGCGACTACCGGGGACACCCCTCCACTTT

D: TRBD1
J: TRBJ1-1
V: TRBV29-1
size: NA
CDR3: CSVEAGGWGNTEAFF
DNA: TGCAGCGTTGAAGCAGGGGGCTGGGGGAACACTGAAGCTTTCTTT

D: TRBD1
J: TRBJ1-3
V: TRBV7-2
size: NA
CDR3: CASSFDRAGDTIYF
DNA: TGTGCCAGCAGCTTCGACAGGGCCGGGGACACCATATATTTT

D: NA
J: TRBJ1-2
V: TRBV20-1
size: NA
CDR3: CSARDSSYGYTF
DNA: TGCAGTGCTAGGGACAGTTCGTATGGCTACACCTTC

D: NA
J: TRBJ1-1
V: TRBV5-1
size: NA
CDR3: CASSRTDTEAFF
DNA: TGCGCCAGCAGCCGTACAGACACTGAAGCTTTCTTT

D: NA
J: TRBJ1-3
V: TRBV7-6
size: few
CDR3: CASSSLRGHSGNTIYF
DNA: TGTGCCAGCAGCTCCCTCAGAGGACATTCTGGAAACACCATATATTTT

D: TRBD1
J: TRBJ2-3
V: TRBV4-1
size: NA
CDR3: CASSPQITGAKDTQYF
DNA: TGCGCCAGCAGCCCGCAGATTACAGGGGCGAAAGATACGCAGTATTTT

D: TRBD2
J: TRBJ2-2
V: TRBV4-2
size: few
CDR3: CASSPLAGDTGELFF
DNA: TGTGCCAGCAGCCCCCTAGCGGGGGACACCGGGGAGCTGTTTTTT

D: TRBD1
J: TRBJ1-1
V: TRBV7-8
size: NA
CDR3: CASSLAFSQGRAFF
DNA: TGTGCCAGCAGCTTAGCCTTTTCACAGGGGAGGGCTTTCTTT

D: NA
J: TRBJ2-1
V: TRBV20-1
size: NA
CDR3: CSAREASPNEQFF
DNA: TGCAGTGCTAGAGAGGCTAGCCCCAATGAGCAGTTCTTC

D: TRBD1
J: TRBJ2-1
V: TRBV5-1
size: few
CDR3: CASSSGGSYNEQFF
DNA: TGCGCCAGCAGCTCAGGGGGCTCCTACAATGAGCAGTTCTTC

D: NA
J: TRBJ1-1
V: TRBV6-4
size: few
CDR3: CASSPGPDVTEAFF
DNA: TGTGCCAGCAGTCCGGGACCCGACGTCACTGAAGCTTTCTTT

D: NA
J: TRBJ2-5
V: TRBV12-3/TRBV12-4
size: NA
CDR3: CASSLGEPVQETQYF
DNA: TGTGCCAGCAGTTTAGGGGAGCCTGTCCAAGAGACCCAGTACTTC